Shown below are 31 T cell receptor beta chains from a single sample sequenced in a study of cytomegalovirus exposure and HLA in healthy donors. This table comes from immunoSEQ multiplex PCR, and its TCRdb copy is limited to in-frame clones, with some not included. The table has more than 95,000 clones, 88% seen once; the top ten hold about 1.8%. Sequenced sample: PBMCs. The receptors derive from a man younger than 35 in good health and CMV-seronegative.

The chain carries TRBV27 and TRBJ1-6; 7 positions agree with TRBD1. The CDR3 length is 14 residues. V dropped 6 bases and J dropped 9; count of bases not matched to a gene: 8. CDR1 is MNHEY and CDR2 is SMNVEV in the germline V gene (reference sequence). CDR3 residues: CASSFDRVGSPLHF. CDR3 nucleotides: TGTGCCAGCAGCTTCGACAGGGTTGGTTCACCCCTCCACTTT.

The chain combines TRBV28 with TRBJ2-2; D is perhaps TRBD1 (6 bases). The ends were cut back, 6 bases at V and 1 base at J, with 12 bases in the middle. From germline, CDR1 is MDHEN and CDR2 SYDVKM. The CDR3 consists of 15 residues. The DNA of the CDR3 is TGTGCCAGCAGCCCTCACAGGGAGAACACCGGGGAGCTGTTTTTT. Translating gives CASSPHRENTGELFF.

The V call is TRBV20-1, the J call TRBJ1-2, with TRBD1 as a possible D gene (5 bases). This CDR3 is 11 amino acids long. The V and J ends lost 6 bases and 4 bases respectively, with 9 bases between them. Germline lookup yields CDR1 DFQATT and CDR2 SNEGSKA (reference sequence). Written as DNA, the CDR3 is TGCAGTGCCCCGACAGTCTATGGCTACACCTTC. Amino acid sequence: CSAPTVYGYTF.

This sequence joins TRBV6-5 and TRBJ2-7; 11 nucleotides line up with TRBD1. The V gene end was trimmed by 6 bases and the J gene end by 2 bases; junction bases not matched to a gene: 6. Germline V gene sequence: CDR1 MNHEY, CDR2 SVGAGI. The CDR3 has 15 amino acids. This CDR3 is CASRDGTGGTYEQYF. CDR3 nucleotides: TGTGCCAGCAGAGACGGGACAGGGGGTACCTACGAGCAGTACTTC.

V gene TRBV7-9 combines with J gene TRBJ1-3; 7 bases are a match to TRBD1. Per the germline V gene, CDR1 is SEHNR and CDR2 is FQNEAQ (reference sequence). The CDR3 extends over 16 amino acids. The trim removed 6 bases at V and 0 bases at J, leaving 8 bases unmatched. The CDR3 spells CASRPDRWNSGNTIYF. In DNA, the CDR3 is TGTGCCAGCAGGCCGGACAGGTGGAACTCTGGAAACACCATATATTTT.

The chain employs TRBV7-6 and TRBJ1-6; D is ambiguous. Germline loops: CDR1 SGHVS, CDR2 FNYEAQ. The CDR3 sequence is 16 residues long. Between the trimmed V and J ends, which lost 5 bases and 4 bases, there was a span of 15 bases. In DNA, the CDR3 is TGTGCCAGCAGCGCATATTCTATCTCATATAATTCACCCCTCCACTTT. Its translation: CASSAYSISYNSPLHF.

This chain joins TRBV2 and TRBJ1-2, with D possibly being TRBD1 (6 bases). V shed 1 base and J shed 1 base, with 10 bases lying between them. The CDR3 runs to 15 residues. CDR1 is SNHLY, CDR2 FYNNEI, per germline. The CDR3 here is CASSEGTEINYGYTF. In DNA, the CDR3 is TGTGCCAGCAGTGAAGGGACAGAAATTAACTATGGCTACACCTTC.

The V call is TRBV7-9, the J call TRBJ2-3, with 8 bases that match TRBD1. CDR3 length: 14 residues. V gave up 6 bases and J gave up 3 bases; unmatched junction bases: 5. From germline, CDR1 is SEHNR and CDR2 FQNEAQ (reference sequence). CDR3 sequence: CASRTGVLTDTQYF. The CDR3 nucleotides are TGTGCCAGCAGGACAGGGGTCTTGACAGATACGCAGTATTTT.

The gene calls are TRBV7-2 and TRBJ1-4, with D possibly matching TRBD1 (5 bases). The germline V and J ends were trimmed by 5 bases and 7 bases, with 20 bases remaining between them. The CDR3 runs 16 residues. The germline V gene has CDR1 SGHTA and CDR2 FQGNSA. In nucleotides, the CDR3 is TGTGCCAGCAGCCAGACAGTTTTCGGTCCAGGTGAAAAACTGTTTTTT. It is translated as CASSQTVFGPGEKLFF.

This chain links TRBV27 with TRBJ1-5; TRBD1 matches 8 bases. Germline CDR1 MNHEY, CDR2 SMNVEV (reference sequence). Losses at the gene ends were 8 bases for V and 5 bases for J; bases not matched to a gene: 5. The CDR3 spans 13 residues. The CDR3 DNA reads as TGTGCCAGCGGCCCCAGGGGGCATCAGCCCCAGCATTTT. Amino acids: CASGPRGHQPQHF.

This clone was seen a single time. The chain carries TRBV19 and TRBJ2-2; D perhaps matches TRBD2 (5 bases). Germline values: CDR1 LNHDA, CDR2 SQIVND (reference sequence). Between the trimmed V and J ends, which lost 4 bases and 1 base, there was a span of 7 bases. The CDR3 extends over 14 amino acids. CDR3 protein: CASSRGKNTGELFF. CDR3 DNA sequence: TGTGCCAGTAGTAGAGGGAAGAACACCGGGGAGCTGTTTTTT.

This sequence joins TRBV11-3 and TRBJ2-7; TRBD2 matches at 14 bases. The CDR3 is 16 residues long. Trimming removed 0 bases from V and 6 bases from J; junction bases left unmatched: 4. Germline CDR1 is SGHNT and CDR2 is YENEEA. In nucleotides, the CDR3 is TGTGCCAGCAGCTTAGACGGGACTAGCGGGAGTCTCGAGCAGTACTTC. Translated: CASSLDGTSGSLEQYF. Complete variable domain (other parts from reference TRBV11-3 and TRBJ2-7): EAGVVQSPRYKIIEKKQPVAFWCNPISGHNTLYWYLQNLGQGPELLIRYENEEAVDDSQLPKDRFSAERLKGVDSTLKIQPAELGDSAVYLCASSLDGTSGSLEQYFGPGTRLTVT.

The V call is TRBV30, the J call TRBJ1-3, with D perhaps matching TRBD1 (5 bases). The ends were cut back, 7 bases at V and 1 base at J, with 20 bases in the middle. Germline CDR1 reads GTSNPN; CDR2 reads SVGIG (reference sequence). This CDR3 is 16 amino acids long. The CDR3 reads CASTDPRTLSGNTIYF. The CDR3 nucleotides read TGTGCCTCGACTGATCCCAGGACACTATCTGGAAACACCATATATTTT.

This clone was seen once. V usage is TRBV7-2 and J usage is TRBJ2-7, with TRBD2 identical over 8 bases. The V gene's germline CDR1 is SGHTA and CDR2 FQGNSA. The CDR3 covers 15 residues. V shed 2 bases, J shed 2 bases, and the junction held 5 bases outside the gene matches. This CDR3 is CASSLRTSGTYEQYF. The CDR3 DNA reads TGTGCCAGCAGCTTACGCACTAGCGGCACCTACGAGCAGTACTTC.

This chain joins TRBV28 and TRBJ2-7; D is perhaps TRBD1 (6 bases). The ends were cut back, 2 bases at V and 2 bases at J, with 10 bases in the middle. Germline V CDR1 and CDR2: MDHEN, SYDVKM. This CDR3 contains 14 residues. DNA of the CDR3: TGTGCCAGCAGTTTACCCGGGACACCCTACGAGCAGTACTTC. This sequence encodes CASSLPGTPYEQYF.

This sequence joins TRBV6-4 and TRBJ1-1, with a tentative D call TRBD1 (5 bases). Trimming left V 6 bases short and J 4 bases short, with 18 bases between. The CDR3 runs to 15 residues. Germline loops: CDR1 MRHNA, CDR2 SNTAGT. CDR3 DNA: TGTGCCAGCAGGAACCAATGGGGGGGTGTCACTGAAGCTTTCTTT. Protein: CASRNQWGGVTEAFF.

The J gene is TRBJ2-6, the V gene TRBV4-3; 11 nucleotides match TRBD2. V shed 5 bases, J shed 3 bases, and the junction held 3 bases outside the gene matches. This CDR3 contains 16 residues. Germline V gives CDR1 LGHNA, CDR2 YSLEER. CDR3 coding DNA: TGCGCCAGCAGCAACCTAGCGGGGGGTGGGGCCAACGTCCTGACTTTC. This translates into CASSNLAGGGANVLTF.

The chain is built from TRBV4-1 and TRBJ2-2; 8 nucleotides line up with TRBD2. Germline CDR1 reads MGHRA; CDR2 reads YSYEKL. Losses at the gene ends were 1 base for V and 2 bases for J; bases not matched to a gene: 9. The CDR3 is 18 amino acids. Here the CDR3 reads CASSQVRYGRANTGELFF. As DNA, the CDR3 is TGCGCCAGCAGCCAAGTGAGATACGGGAGGGCAAACACCGGGGAGCTGTTTTTT.

J is TRBJ2-3 and V is TRBV10-1, with TRBD2 matching 7 bases. Trimming at V came to 5 bases and at J to 6 bases, leaving 5 bases not matched to a gene. Germline values: CDR1 WNHNN, CDR2 SYGVQD (reference sequence). This CDR3 region has 13 residues. This CDR3 reads CASSSTSPDTQYF. DNA of the CDR3: TGCGCCAGCAGTTCGACTAGCCCTGATACGCAGTATTTT.

This rearrangement joins TRBV6-5 to TRBJ2-7; 13 bases match TRBD2. This CDR3 contains 16 residues. The germline gives CDR1 MNHEY, CDR2 SVGAGI. The ends lost 4 bases at V and 6 bases at J; junction bases unmatched: 9. This chain's CDR3 is CASSFTGTSGVGEQYF. CDR3 sequence (DNA): TGTGCCAGCAGTTTCACCGGGACTAGCGGGGTTGGCGAGCAGTACTTC.

The V gene is TRBV19, the J gene TRBJ1-5, with a weak D call TRBD1 (5 bases). The V end was cut by 5 bases, the J end by 5 bases, with 7 bases between. Germline CDR1 reads LNHDA; CDR2 reads SQIVND (reference sequence). This CDR3 has 12 residues. Written as DNA, the CDR3 is TGTGCCAGTAGTGGAGGGGATCAGCCCCAGCATTTT. It encodes CASSGGDQPQHF.

V and J are TRBV2 and TRBJ2-1; maybe TRBD2 (5 bases). This CDR3 has 14 amino acids. Germline-derived CDR1 and CDR2 are SNHLY and FYNNEI. Trimming took 8 bases from V and 5 from J, leaving 16 bases between them. The CDR3 DNA reads as TGTGCCAGCCAAACTAGGGTTTTTAACAATGAGCAGTTCTTC. Translation: CASQTRVFNNEQFF. Together with reference TRBV2 and TRBJ2-1, the CDR3 gives the full variable domain: EPEVTQTPSHQVTQMGQEVILRCVPISNHLYFYWYRQILGQKVEFLVSFYNNEISEKSEIFDDQFSVERPDGSNFTLKIRSTKLEDSAMYFCASQTRVFNNEQFFGPGTRLTVL.

Here the CDR3 DNA reads TGTGCCAGCAGTCCATCGGGGACAGCCCGTAATGAAAAACTGTTTTTT. Its translation is CASSPSGTARNEKLFF. The chain carries TRBV28 and TRBJ1-4; 7 bases line up with TRBD1. Trimming took 5 bases from V and 4 from J; bases not matched to a gene: 10. Germline lookup yields CDR1 MDHEN and CDR2 SYDVKM. This CDR3 comprises 16 residues.

This chain joins TRBV5-1 and TRBJ2-1; 7 nucleotides agree with TRBD1. Losses at the gene ends were 3 bases for V and 4 bases for J; bases not matched to a gene: 4. The CDR3 runs 14 residues. Germline values: CDR1 SGHRS, CDR2 YFSETQ. The CDR3 bases are TGCGCCAGCAGCTCGGGACAGTCATACAATGAGCAGTTCTTC. Translation gives CASSSGQSYNEQFF.

This clone was detected once. J is TRBJ2-3 and V is TRBV9; a weak D match, TRBD2 (6 bases). Trimming shortened V by 3 bases and J by 3 bases, and 11 bases separated the two germline ends. This CDR3 region has 14 residues. Per the germline V gene, CDR1 is SGDLS and CDR2 is YYNGEE. The CDR3 is CASSALASTDTQYF. The CDR3 DNA follows: TGTGCCAGCAGCGCTCTAGCGTCTACAGATACGCAGTATTTT.

The V call is TRBV30, the J call TRBJ1-5, with 9 bases aligning to TRBD1. Germline lookup yields CDR1 GTSNPN and CDR2 SVGIG (reference sequence). J was trimmed by 4 bases and V by 4 bases; bases with no gene match: 5. This CDR3 has 14 amino acids. The DNA of the CDR3 is TGTGCCTGGAAACGGACAGGGGAGAATCAGCCCCAGCATTTT. This gives the protein CAWKRTGENQPQHF.

CDR3 sequence reads: CATSRALGGSYEQYF. In DNA, the CDR3 is TGTGCCACCAGCAGAGCCCTCGGGGGCTCCTACGAGCAGTACTTC. The gene calls are TRBV15 and TRBJ2-7, with D possibly being TRBD2 (6 bases). The germline V gene has CDR1 LNHNV and CDR2 YYDKDF (reference sequence). The CDR3 is 15 residues long. Deletions cut 1 base from V and 0 bases from J, with 10 bases between.

The V and J genes are TRBV28 and TRBJ1-6; a possible D gene is TRBD1 (6 bases). The CDR3 spans 16 residues. Germline-derived CDR1 and CDR2 are MDHEN and SYDVKM. Between the trimmed V and J ends, which lost 6 bases and 3 bases, there was a span of 15 bases. The CDR3 is CASSLTGPRYNSPLHF. CDR3 bases: TGTGCCAGCAGCCTAACAGGGCCCCGCTATAATTCACCCCTCCACTTT.

The chain joins TRBV7-2 to TRBJ2-3, with 7 bases identical to TRBD2. Per the germline V gene, CDR1 is SGHTA and CDR2 is FQGNSA. This CDR3 spans 15 amino acids. J was trimmed by 5 bases and V by 5 bases; bases with no gene match: 10. This CDR3 is CASSDILAGEDTQYF. Written as DNA, the CDR3 is TGTGCCAGCAGCGACATCCTTGCGGGAGAAGATACGCAGTATTTT.

V is TRBV19 and J is TRBJ2-2, with 7 bases that match TRBD1. V was pared by 7 bases and J by 0 bases, with 17 bases of the junction left unmatched. The CDR3 has 19 amino acids. The V gene's germline CDR1 is LNHDA and CDR2 SQIVND (reference sequence). CDR3 protein: CASKYAWGTDYTNTGELFF. CDR3 in DNA: TGTGCCAGTAAATACGCTTGGGGGACAGATTATACGAACACCGGGGAGCTGTTTTTT.

This clone was counted once. The chain joins TRBV7-6 to TRBJ2-2; D gene uncertain. V shed 3 bases and J shed 1 base, with 9 bases lying between them. The CDR3 loop spans 15 amino acids. Germline V gene sequence: CDR1 SGHVS, CDR2 FNYEAQ. The CDR3 coding sequence is TGTGCCAGCAGCTTCACTACACGGAACACCGGGGAGCTGTTTTTT. Translating it yields CASSFTTRNTGELFF. Looking up the rest from reference TRBV7-6 and TRBJ2-2 gives the full variable domain: GAGVSQSPRYKVTKRGQDVALRCDPISGHVSLYWYRQALGQGPEFLTYFNYEAQQDKSGLPNDRFSAERPEGSISTLTIQRTEQRDSAMYRCASSFTTRNTGELFFGEGSRLTVL.